This T cell receptor beta chain was sequenced during a study of shared clonotypes between healthy human individuals. Per the germline V gene, CDR1 is LNHDA and CDR2 is SQIVND (reference sequence). Trimming took 4 bases from V and 1 from J; bases not matched to a gene: 3. The length of the CDR3 is 15 residues. Adults of Caucasian background living in Nashville, Tennessee made up all donors. Genomic DNA of each subset was evenly split across several immunoSEQ plates. TCRdb's copy holds only in-frame clones and misses some; the assay was immunoSEQ multiplex PCR. Here the sample spans 850,000 to 1,100,000 clones, 70% to 80% being singletons.

This chain uses TRBV19 with TRBJ2-3, with TRBD1 matching over 9 bases. The clonotype comes from a man aged 18 to 29 in good health. Some clones in this sample may be carry-over from other donors' samples. Sequenced input: memory CD4+ T cells from PBMCs. Subset reported: CD45RA-negative fraction. The CDR3 DNA reads as TGTGCCAGTAGTAGACGACAGGGGGGCACAGATACGCAGTATTTT. Encoded protein: CASSRRQGGTDTQYF.